Listed here are 12 T cell receptor beta chains from one sample, sequenced in a study of T cell repertoires in cytomegalovirus infection. TCRdb re-analysed the reads in MiXCR, keeping a single row per CDR3 protein. The sample lists 830,000 or so distinct CDR3 sequences; around a third were seen once. These TCRs' antigens remain unknown. Sequences were derived from cultured CD8+ T cells from PBMCs, sampled from culture after CMV antigen stimulation. The receptors were sampled from a human donor in good health (CMV status not recorded). Some clones in this sample may be carry-over from other donors' samples.

This clonotype was observed a handful of times. V and J are TRBV19 and TRBJ1-2; D unclear. Germline lookup yields CDR1 LNHDA and CDR2 SQIVND (reference sequence). V was shortened by 3 bases and J by 3 bases, with 8 bases between the two germline ends. This CDR3 is 13 amino acids long. The CDR3 nucleotides are TGTGCCAGTAGTATTCGGGCGGACTATGGCTACACCTTC. It codes for CASSIRADYGYTF.

The gene calls are TRBV9 and TRBJ1-4, with D perhaps TRBD1 (5 bases). The germline CDR1 and CDR2 sequences are SGDLS and YYNGEE. V was clipped by 2 bases and J by 5 bases, with 13 bases between them. The CDR3 totals 15 residues. The CDR3 sequence: CASSVGGGPNEKLFF. The CDR3 nucleotides are TGTGCCAGCAGCGTTGGGGGTGGGCCAAATGAAAAACTGTTTTTT.

This clonotype came up once. V is TRBV7-4 and J is TRBJ2-6; perhaps D is TRBD1 or TRBD2 (5 bases each). The germline CDR1 and CDR2 sequences are SGHVT and SQSDAQ. This CDR3 has 16 residues. The ends were cut back, 8 bases at V and 0 bases at J, with 14 bases in the middle. The CDR3 DNA sequence: TGTGCCAGCTTCACGGGGCTCGACTCTGGGGCCAACGTCCTGACTTTC. Its translation is CASFTGLDSGANVLTF.

The sample holds a few counts of this clonotype. The gene calls are TRBV6-2 or TRBV6-3 and TRBJ2-3; D uncertain. Germline V gene lookup returns CDR1 MNHEY and CDR2 SVGEGT. The length of the CDR3 is 17 residues. V gave up 5 bases and J gave up 4 bases, with 22 bases separating them. The CDR3 sequence is CASSTSHLPAVSDTQYF. CDR3 DNA sequence: TGTGCCAGCAGTACTTCCCACCTGCCCGCGGTTTCAGATACGCAGTATTTT.

This clonotype has only a few counts. The chain joins TRBV12-3 or TRBV12-4 to TRBJ2-7, with D perhaps TRBD1 (5 bases). Trimming left V 6 bases short and J 3 bases short, with 15 bases between. CDR3 length: 14 amino acids. The CDR3 region has the DNA TGTGCCAGCAGCCCGTCAGGGTCGGTCTACGAGCAGTACTTC. Its protein is CASSPSGSVYEQYF.

This clonotype was observed a handful of times. The J gene is TRBJ2-1, the V gene TRBV7-9; D is unresolved. The CDR3 is 12 amino acids. Germline CDR1 reads SEHNR; CDR2 reads FQNEAQ (reference sequence). V was shortened by 5 bases and J by 10 bases, with 12 bases between the two germline ends. CDR3 bases: TGTGCCAGCAGCCCGCGGTGGATGGAGCAGTTCTTC. Its translation is CASSPRWMEQFF.

This clonotype was recorded a few times. The chain combines TRBV10-3 with TRBJ1-4; maybe TRBD1 (6 bases). The CDR3 has 17 amino acids. Trimming cost V 3 bases and J 3 bases, with 17 bases left between them. Germline CDR1 is ENHRY and CDR2 is SYGVKD. CDR3 nucleotides: TGTGCCATCAGTGACGTGGGGGCGGAGAGTGCTAATGAAAAACTGTTTTTT. Translated, it gives CAISDVGAESANEKLFF.

The rearrangement uses TRBV7-3 and TRBJ2-5; TRBD1 matches 8 bases. Germline CDR1 is SGHTA and CDR2 is FQGTGA. After removal of 5 bases from V and 2 bases from J, the junction contained 16 bases not matched to a gene. The CDR3 loop spans 18 amino acids. This chain's CDR3 is CASSPGDRKLYNQETQYF. The CDR3 DNA reads as TGTGCCAGCAGCCCGGGGGACAGGAAACTCTACAATCAAGAGACCCAGTACTTC.

This clonotype has a handful of counts. The chain links TRBV29-1 to TRBJ1-2; D not certain. The CDR3 is 15 residues long. Trimming removed 3 bases from V and 0 bases from J, with 14 bases in between. Germline CDR1 is SQVTM and CDR2 is ANQGSEA. CDR3 coding DNA: TGCAGCGTTGAGCTAGAGTGGTCCCCTAACTATGGCTACACCTTC. Encoded protein: CSVELEWSPNYGYTF.

The chain recombines TRBV6-2 or TRBV6-3 with TRBJ2-5; 7 bases fit TRBD1. The germline V gene encodes CDR1 MNHEY and CDR2 SVGEGT. The V gene end was trimmed by 5 bases and the J gene end by 5 bases; junction bases not matched to a gene: 17. The CDR3 extends over 17 amino acids. CDR3 in DNA: TGTGCCAGCAGTACCCTAGAAAGGGGGCGAGATGGGGAGACCCAGTACTTC. This encodes CASSTLERGRDGETQYF.

This clonotype was seen a few times. The chain links TRBV6-6 to TRBJ2-3, with a tentative D call TRBD2 (6 bases). The CDR3 covers 16 residues. Germline CDR1 is MNHNY and CDR2 is SVGAGI (reference sequence). Trimming removed 4 bases at V and 2 bases at J, with 16 bases between. CDR3 sequence (DNA): TGTGCCAGCAGTTCTTCCCCAGCGGGTCACACAGATACGCAGTATTTT. This sequence encodes CASSSSPAGHTDTQYF.

This clonotype has ten or more counts. V usage is TRBV24-1 and J usage is TRBJ2-3; D ambiguous. The V and J ends lost 0 bases and 5 bases respectively, with 5 bases between them. Germline V gene data show CDR1 as KGHDR and CDR2 as SFDVKD. The CDR3 runs 13 residues. DNA of the CDR3: TGTGCCACCAGTGATTTGCCCGGAGATACGCAGTATTTT. Its protein product is CATSDLPGDTQYF.